The 26 T cell receptor beta chains in this list originate from one sample, sequenced in a study of T cell changes during pregnancy in multiple sclerosis. Sequencing was performed with immunoSEQ multiplex PCR; in TCRdb, only in-frame clones are kept and a portion is missing. This sample has around 95,000 clones, with 90% to 95% found just once. The sample here was peripheral blood, taken after pregnancy. These receptors were obtained from a female donor in good health, enrolled as a control in a pregnancy study.

This clone was found once. The chain recombines TRBV29-1 with TRBJ2-2; weak D call: TRBD1 (6 bases). CDR1 and CDR2 (germline): SQVTM, ANQGSEA. The CDR3 runs to 15 residues. The germline V and J ends were trimmed by 6 bases and 1 base, with 15 bases remaining between them. For the CDR3, the DNA is TGCAGCGTCGGCCGACAGGCTAGGAACACCGGGGAGCTGTTTTTT. Residues: CSVGRQARNTGELFF.

V gene TRBV28 combines with J gene TRBJ2-3, with D maybe TRBD1 (5 bases). The V end was cut by 5 bases, the J end by 4 bases, with 10 bases between. CDR3 length equals 13 residues. CDR1 is MDHEN, CDR2 SYDVKM, per germline. The CDR3 DNA is TGTGCCAGCAGTCCCCAGGGTGCAGATACGCAGTATTTT. This translates into CASSPQGADTQYF. Using reference TRBV28 and TRBJ2-3 for the parts outside the CDR3, the full variable domain is DVKVTQSSRYLVKRTGEKVFLECVQDMDHENMFWYRQDPGLGLRLIYFSYDVKMKEKGDIPEGYSVSREKKERFSLILESASTNQTSMYLCASSPQGADTQYFGPGTRLTVL.

The chain uses TRBV28 and TRBJ1-1; D unresolved. Germline V gene lookup returns CDR1 MDHEN and CDR2 SYDVKM. V shed 4 bases and J shed 0 bases, with 12 bases lying between them. This CDR3 has 15 residues. The CDR3 DNA sequence: TGTGCCAGCAGTTCCCAAACAGAGATGAACACTGAAGCTTTCTTT. Its protein is CASSSQTEMNTEAFF.

The chain combines TRBV15 with TRBJ2-7; TRBD2 agrees at 10 bases. V was pared by 0 bases and J by 4 bases, with 6 bases of the junction left unmatched. CDR3 size: 16 residues. Germline values: CDR1 LNHNV, CDR2 YYDKDF (reference sequence). In DNA, the CDR3 is TGTGCCACCAGCAGAGATCTGGGACTAGCGCTGTACGAGCAGTACTTC. Protein sequence: CATSRDLGLALYEQYF.

V gene TRBV19 combines with J gene TRBJ1-5; D might be TRBD1 (5 bases). CDR3 length: 16 residues. The ends were cut back, 6 bases at V and 0 bases at J, with 15 bases in the middle. The germline V gene encodes CDR1 LNHDA and CDR2 SQIVND (reference sequence). CDR3 residues: CASSSEGLYSNQPQHF. CDR3 nucleotides: TGTGCCAGTAGCTCAGAGGGACTCTATAGCAATCAGCCCCAGCATTTT.

The V call is TRBV5-4, the J call TRBJ1-1, with D tentatively TRBD1 (6 bases). Germline lookup yields CDR1 SGHNT and CDR2 YYREEE (reference sequence). V was shortened by 1 base and J by 6 bases, with 10 bases between the two germline ends. The CDR3 runs 13 residues. Written as DNA, the CDR3 is TGTGCCAGCAGCTTGCAGGGGTCCCCTGAAGCTTTCTTT. Its protein is CASSLQGSPEAFF.

This sequence joins TRBV14 and TRBJ2-2, with TRBD1 matching 8 bases. Losses at the gene ends were 4 bases for V and 4 bases for J; bases not matched to a gene: 5. The CDR3 runs 15 residues. From germline, CDR1 is SGHDN and CDR2 FVKESK. The CDR3 nucleotides are TGTGCCAGCAGCCCCCGGACAGGGCTCACCGGGGAGCTGTTTTTT. It is translated as CASSPRTGLTGELFF. Using reference TRBV14 and TRBJ2-2 for the parts outside the CDR3, the full variable domain is EAGVTQFPSHSVIEKGQTVTLRCDPISGHDNLYWYRRVMGKEIKFLLHFVKESKQDESGMPNNRFLAERTGGTYSTLKVQPAELEDSGVYFCASSPRTGLTGELFFGEGSRLTVL.

The chain recombines TRBV29-1 with TRBJ2-2; 7 bases line up with TRBD1. The ends lost 7 bases at V and 2 bases at J; junction bases unmatched: 7. CDR3 length: 14 residues. Looked up from germline, CDR1 is SQVTM and CDR2 is ANQGSEA. CDR3 DNA sequence: TGCAGCGCAGGGACAGCCACCAACACCGGGGAGCTGTTTTTT. This gives the protein CSAGTATNTGELFF.

This chain joins TRBV5-1 and TRBJ2-7, with a weak D call TRBD2 (7 bases). This CDR3 region has 12 residues. The V gene lost 4 bases and the J gene lost 5 bases, with 10 bases spanning the gap. Germline V gene data show CDR1 as SGHRS and CDR2 as YFSETQ. The CDR3 loop reads CASSRGRDEQYF. DNA for the CDR3: TGCGCCAGCAGCAGGGGGAGGGACGAGCAGTACTTC.

The V call is TRBV28, the J call TRBJ2-3, with 7 bases identical to TRBD2. This CDR3 is 16 amino acids long. Germline assignment: CDR1 MDHEN and CDR2 SYDVKM. Germline trimming cut 6 bases from V and 4 bases from J; bases unmatched to any gene: 13. This chain's CDR3 is CASRQSSGKIPDTQYF. DNA of the CDR3: TGTGCCAGCAGACAGTCGAGCGGGAAGATCCCAGATACGCAGTATTTT.

This clone was observed a single time. This chain links TRBV27 with TRBJ2-1; D is unresolved. Germline CDR1 reads MNHEY; CDR2 reads SMNVEV (reference sequence). The CDR3 extends over 15 amino acids. Between the trimmed V and J ends, which lost 7 bases and 1 base, there was a span of 14 bases. CDR3 sequence: CASKVFPNSYNEQFF. In nucleotides, the CDR3 is TGTGCCAGCAAAGTATTTCCTAATTCCTACAATGAGCAGTTCTTC.

J is TRBJ2-2 and V is TRBV4-2; D is unresolved. V dropped 0 bases and J dropped 2 bases, with 7 bases sitting between them. The CDR3 is 15 amino acids. In germline, CDR1 is LGHNA, CDR2 YNFKEQ. CDR3 protein: CASSQDPGNTGELFF. The CDR3 DNA reads as TGTGCCAGCAGCCAAGATCCAGGAAACACCGGGGAGCTGTTTTTT.

This clone occurred once. The J gene is TRBJ2-6, the V gene TRBV7-9; 8 bases fit TRBD1. The CDR3 extends over 18 amino acids. The ends lost 3 bases at V and 0 bases at J; junction bases unmatched: 7. From germline, CDR1 is SEHNR and CDR2 FQNEAQ (reference sequence). The CDR3 protein is CASSFSRGPYSGANVLTF. CDR3 sequence (DNA): TGTGCCAGCAGCTTCTCCAGGGGGCCCTACTCTGGGGCCAACGTCCTGACTTTC.

CDR3 sequence reads: CASSLDGGTTGNTIYF. In nucleotides, the CDR3 is TGTGCCAGCAGCCTCGACGGGGGGACTACTGGAAACACCATATATTTT. The V gene is TRBV5-4, the J gene TRBJ1-3; a possible D gene is TRBD1 (5 bases). The germline gives CDR1 SGHNT, CDR2 YYREEE (reference sequence). The CDR3 has 16 residues. Trimming shortened V by 4 bases and J by 2 bases, and 16 bases separated the two germline ends.

This clone has more than one count but fewer than ten. The CDR3 sequence is CASSSSGLSSYNEQFF. The CDR3 nucleotides read TGTGCCAGCAGCTCTAGCGGGTTAAGCTCCTACAATGAGCAGTTCTTC. The chain recombines TRBV7-9 with TRBJ2-1; 8 positions match TRBD2. There are 16 residues in the CDR3. Trimming at V came to 4 bases and at J to 0 bases, leaving 5 bases not matched to a gene. Germline loops: CDR1 SEHNR, CDR2 FQNEAQ (reference sequence).

The CDR3 reads CASSELGLAGEPEQFF. In nucleotides, the CDR3 is TGTGCCAGCAGTGAGCTAGGACTAGCGGGAGAACCCGAGCAGTTCTTC. The genes are TRBV6-1 and TRBJ2-1; the match to TRBD2 covers 13 bases. The CDR3 runs to 16 residues. Trimming took 3 bases from V and 10 from J; bases not matched to a gene: 9. The V gene's germline CDR1 is MNHNS and CDR2 SASEGT.

This chain joins TRBV7-9 and TRBJ2-5; 7 bases line up with TRBD1. This CDR3 is 17 amino acids long. The ends lost 0 bases at V and 2 bases at J; junction bases unmatched: 9. Germline CDR1 SEHNR, CDR2 FQNEAQ (reference sequence). The CDR3 loop reads CASSLARRRDSQETQYF. In nucleotides, the CDR3 is TGTGCCAGCAGCTTAGCCCGGAGACGGGACAGTCAAGAGACCCAGTACTTC.

On this clone itself: The same CDR3 can be traced to other DNA sequences in this sample. The rearrangement uses TRBV29-1 and TRBJ2-3, with D possibly being TRBD2 (5 bases). The germline CDR1 and CDR2 sequences are SQVTM and ANQGSEA. V was cut by 3 bases and J by 1 base, with 5 bases left in between. The CDR3 loop spans 12 amino acids. The CDR3 DNA sequence: TGCAGCGTTGAGCGGGGCACAGATACGCAGTATTTT. The encoded protein is CSVERGTDTQYF.

The chain carries TRBV15 and TRBJ1-2; 8 bases map to TRBD1. Germline CDR1 LNHNV, CDR2 YYDKDF (reference sequence). The CDR3 contains 13 residues. V lost 1 base to trimming and J lost 5 bases; unmatched junction nucleotides: 0. The CDR3 nucleotides read TGTGCCACCAGCAGAGGGACAGGGTATGGCTACACCTTC. Translated: CATSRGTGYGYTF. Combining the CDR3 with reference TRBV15 and TRBJ1-2 gives the whole variable domain DAMVIQNPRYQVTQFGKPVTLSCSQTLNHNVMYWYQQKSSQAPKLLFHYYDKDFNNEADTPDNFQSRRPNTSFCFLDIRSPGLGDTAMYLCATSRGTGYGYTFGSGTRLTVV.

This clone was recorded a few times. The chain joins TRBV7-9 to TRBJ2-7, with TRBD1 matching 9 bases. V was clipped by 4 bases and J by 5 bases; unmatched bases: 6. There are 14 residues in the CDR3. Germline V gives CDR1 SEHNR, CDR2 FQNEAQ (reference sequence). CDR3 coding DNA: TGTGCCAGCAGCTACGACAGGGGGTTTGACGAGCAGTACTTC. Its protein is CASSYDRGFDEQYF.

This rearrangement joins TRBV2 to TRBJ2-4, with D possibly TRBD1 on 5 matching bases. This CDR3 comprises 13 residues. V lost 8 bases and J lost 0, with 8 bases in between. Germline lookup yields CDR1 SNHLY and CDR2 FYNNEI. Here the CDR3 DNA reads TGTGCCAGCCAGGGCTTAGCCAAAAACATTCAGTACTTC. Translation gives CASQGLAKNIQYF.

The chain has TRBV2 and TRBJ1-1, with D maybe TRBD1 (5 bases). The CDR3 covers 14 residues. Germline V lookup: CDR1 SNHLY, CDR2 FYNNEI. Trimming removed 7 bases at V and 2 bases at J, with 14 bases between. CDR3 residues: CASKVTGSNTEAFF. In DNA form, the CDR3 reads TGTGCCAGCAAAGTCACAGGCTCTAACACTGAAGCTTTCTTT.

The chain uses TRBV28 and TRBJ2-7; possible D gene TRBD2, 7 bases. Trimming took 0 bases from V and 3 from J, leaving 15 bases between them. CDR3 length equals 16 residues. Germline-derived CDR1 and CDR2 are MDHEN and SYDVKM. The CDR3 bases are TGTGCCAGCAGTTTATGGGGGGGGCAGGACGGCTACGAGCAGTACTTC. Its protein product is CASSLWGGQDGYEQYF.

The chain carries TRBV10-3 and TRBJ2-7, with D maybe TRBD1 (6 bases). Germline V gene sequence: CDR1 ENHRY, CDR2 SYGVKD. This CDR3 region has 12 residues. V was pared by 4 bases and J by 6 bases, with 10 bases between. CDR3 loop: CAISVIRGEQYF. In nucleotides, the CDR3 is TGTGCCATCAGTGTGATCAGGGGCGAGCAGTACTTC.

This clone has just one count. The chain carries TRBV7-2 and TRBJ1-5; tentatively, D is TRBD1 (6 bases). The CDR3 consists of 18 residues. CDR1 is SGHTA and CDR2 is FQGNSA in the germline V gene. V lost 1 base and J lost 0, with 16 bases in between. The CDR3 reads CASSLGVPRGYSNQPQHF. The CDR3 coding sequence is TGTGCCAGCAGCTTAGGGGTCCCCAGGGGTTATAGCAATCAGCCCCAGCATTTT.

This clone was detected only once. The chain uses TRBV5-6 and TRBJ1-6; tentative D call: TRBD1 (6 bases). Germline CDR1 reads SGHDT; CDR2 reads YYEEEE. The CDR3 is 15 amino acids. The V end was cut by 2 bases, the J end by 6 bases, with 12 bases between. The CDR3: CASSFTTGSNSPLHF. CDR3 DNA: TGTGCCAGCAGCTTTACCACAGGGTCTAATTCACCCCTCCACTTT.